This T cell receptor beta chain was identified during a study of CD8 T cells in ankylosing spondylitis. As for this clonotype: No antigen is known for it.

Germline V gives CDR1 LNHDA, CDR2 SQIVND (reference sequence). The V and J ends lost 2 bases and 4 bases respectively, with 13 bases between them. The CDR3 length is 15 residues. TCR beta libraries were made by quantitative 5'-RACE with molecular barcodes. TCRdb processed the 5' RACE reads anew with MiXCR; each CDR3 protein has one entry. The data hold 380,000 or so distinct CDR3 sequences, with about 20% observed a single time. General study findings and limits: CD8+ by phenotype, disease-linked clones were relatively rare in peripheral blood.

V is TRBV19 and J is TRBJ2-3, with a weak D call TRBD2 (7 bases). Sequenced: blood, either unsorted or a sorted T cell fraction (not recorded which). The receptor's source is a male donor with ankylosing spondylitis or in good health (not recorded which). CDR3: CASSIPGGPPDTQYF. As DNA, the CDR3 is TGTGCCAGTAGTATACCGGGGGGCCCCCCAGATACGCAGTATTTT.